A selection of T cell receptor beta chains follows, all from one sample in a study of T cell changes during pregnancy in multiple sclerosis. Assay used: immunoSEQ multiplex PCR; TCRdb lists only in-frame clones, some missing. The sample comprises 30,000 to 35,000 clones, around 90% of which are singletons, and over 0.5% rests with the top ten. Specimen: CD4+ T cells from peripheral blood mononuclear cells, collected in the third trimester of pregnancy. These receptor sequences come from a female donor in good health, enrolled as a control in a pregnancy study. The CDR3 runs from the conserved cysteine through the conserved F or W. A D gene is named only where the DNA matches it firmly. Clone size is shown for a subset of rows, as once, few, many or a class of expanded clone.

v_gene: TRBV19; j_gene: TRBJ2-3; d_gene: TRBD1; abundance: once; CDR3aa: CASSRQGYTDTQYF; CDR3nt: TGTGCCAGTAGTCGACAGGGGTACACAGATACGCAGTATTTT
v_gene: TRBV19; j_gene: TRBJ1-1; d_gene: TRBD1; abundance: NA; CDR3aa: CASSPRGQDTEAFF; CDR3nt: TGTGCCAGTAGTCCCAGGGGGCAGGACACTGAAGCTTTCTTT
v_gene: TRBV27; j_gene: TRBJ2-2; d_gene: TRBD1; abundance: NA; CDR3aa: CASMTGGGTALFF; CDR3nt: TGTGCCAGCATGACAGGGGGCGGAACAGCGCTGTTTTTT
v_gene: TRBV5-4; j_gene: TRBJ2-1; d_gene: TRBD1; abundance: NA; CDR3aa: CASSSPGQGVYEQFF; CDR3nt: TGTGCCAGCAGCTCGCCAGGACAGGGGGTGTATGAGCAGTTCTTC
v_gene: TRBV19; j_gene: TRBJ2-1; d_gene: TRBD2; abundance: NA; CDR3aa: CASSSYPSGGVDEQFF; CDR3nt: TGTGCCAGTAGCTCATATCCTAGCGGAGGGGTCGATGAGCAGTTCTTC
v_gene: TRBV11-2; j_gene: TRBJ2-3; d_gene: NA; abundance: NA; CDR3aa: CASSFRGGSTDTQYF; CDR3nt: TGTGCCAGCAGCTTCCGGGGTGGAAGCACAGATACGCAGTATTTT
v_gene: TRBV6-1; j_gene: TRBJ1-5; d_gene: TRBD1; abundance: NA; CDR3aa: CASRDRGPRNQPQHF; CDR3nt: TGTGCCAGCAGGGACAGGGGTCCGCGCAATCAGCCCCAGCATTTT
v_gene: TRBV2; j_gene: TRBJ2-7; d_gene: NA; abundance: NA; CDR3aa: CASRWAEGSEQYF; CDR3nt: TGTGCCAGCAGGTGGGCGGAGGGGAGCGAGCAGTACTTC
v_gene: TRBV5-6; j_gene: TRBJ2-5; d_gene: NA; abundance: NA; CDR3aa: CASSLYYQETQYF; CDR3nt: TGTGCCAGCAGCTTGTACTACCAAGAGACCCAGTACTTC
v_gene: TRBV5-1; j_gene: TRBJ2-5; d_gene: TRBD2; abundance: NA; CDR3aa: CASSPGLVGETQYF; CDR3nt: TGCGCCAGCAGCCCGGGACTAGTCGGAGAGACCCAGTACTTC
v_gene: TRBV18; j_gene: TRBJ1-5; d_gene: NA; abundance: NA; CDR3aa: CASSPLSVHGNQPQHF; CDR3nt: TGTGCCAGCTCACCACTGTCAGTCCACGGCAATCAGCCCCAGCATTTT
v_gene: TRBV5-4; j_gene: TRBJ2-5; d_gene: NA; abundance: NA; CDR3aa: CASSLGARETQYF; CDR3nt: TGTGCCAGCAGCTTGGGGGCACGAGAGACCCAGTACTTC
v_gene: TRBV4-3; j_gene: TRBJ2-4; d_gene: NA; abundance: NA; CDR3aa: CASSQLAYKNIQYF; CDR3nt: TGCGCCAGCAGCCAACTAGCGTACAAAAACATTCAGTACTTC
v_gene: TRBV6-5; j_gene: TRBJ2-7; d_gene: NA; abundance: NA; CDR3aa: CASSLSGAGNYEQYF; CDR3nt: TGTGCCAGCAGTTTAAGTGGCGCGGGTAACTACGAGCAGTACTTC
v_gene: TRBV7-2; j_gene: TRBJ2-7; d_gene: TRBD2; abundance: NA; CDR3aa: CASSPGGTSGYEQYF; CDR3nt: TGTGCCAGCAGCCCGGGAGGGACTAGCGGTTACGAGCAGTACTTC
v_gene: TRBV27; j_gene: TRBJ2-3; d_gene: NA; abundance: few; CDR3aa: CASSTWATDTQYF; CDR3nt: TGTGCCAGTTCGACGTGGGCCACAGATACGCAGTATTTT
v_gene: TRBV4-1; j_gene: TRBJ1-2; d_gene: NA; abundance: NA; CDR3aa: CASSQELGGTNYGYTF; CDR3nt: TGCGCCAGCAGCCAAGAGTTGGGGGGGACAAACTATGGCTACACCTTC
v_gene: TRBV12-5; j_gene: TRBJ2-2; d_gene: TRBD2; abundance: NA; CDR3aa: CASGFRPTSSGVRAGELFF; CDR3nt: TGTGCTAGTGGTTTTAGACCCACCTCTAGCGGGGTACGGGCCGGGGAGCTGTTTTTT
v_gene: TRBV19; j_gene: TRBJ2-7; d_gene: NA; abundance: NA; CDR3aa: CASSTSVRGYEQYF; CDR3nt: TGTGCCAGCTCGACGAGTGTCCGGGGCTACGAGCAGTACTTC
v_gene: TRBV7-9; j_gene: TRBJ1-5; d_gene: TRBD1; abundance: NA; CDR3aa: CASSLDIQGAAQPQHF; CDR3nt: TGTGCCAGCAGCTTAGACATACAGGGGGCAGCTCAGCCCCAGCATTTT
v_gene: TRBV6-5; j_gene: TRBJ2-7; d_gene: NA; abundance: NA; CDR3aa: CASSRGTRSYEQYF; CDR3nt: TGTGCCAGCAGCCGGGGTACCAGATCCTACGAGCAGTACTTC
v_gene: TRBV5-1; j_gene: TRBJ2-1; d_gene: NA; abundance: NA; CDR3aa: CASSLAGGSSYNEQFF; CDR3nt: TGCGCCAGCAGCTTGGCCGGCGGTAGCTCCTACAATGAGCAGTTCTTC
v_gene: TRBV28; j_gene: TRBJ2-2; d_gene: NA; abundance: NA; CDR3aa: CASSSDRYNTGELFF; CDR3nt: TGTGCCAGCAGCTCAGACAGATATAACACCGGGGAGCTGTTTTTT
v_gene: TRBV6-1; j_gene: TRBJ2-3; d_gene: NA; abundance: NA; CDR3aa: CASGWGPADTQYF; CDR3nt: TGTGCCAGCGGGTGGGGGCCGGCAGATACGCAGTATTTT
v_gene: TRBV7-6; j_gene: TRBJ1-2; d_gene: NA; abundance: NA; CDR3aa: CASSLAEQGGYGYTF; CDR3nt: TGTGCCAGCAGCTTAGCGGAACAGGGTGGCTATGGCTACACCTTC
v_gene: TRBV5-1; j_gene: TRBJ2-3; d_gene: TRBD2; abundance: once; CDR3aa: CASSLEASGRNADTQYF; CDR3nt: TGCGCCAGCAGCTTGGAGGCTAGCGGGAGGAATGCAGATACGCAGTATTTT
v_gene: TRBV7-6; j_gene: TRBJ2-3; d_gene: NA; abundance: NA; CDR3aa: CASSPSGTDTQYF; CDR3nt: TGTGCCAGCAGCCCCTCCGGCACAGATACGCAGTATTTT
v_gene: TRBV19; j_gene: TRBJ2-7; d_gene: NA; abundance: once; CDR3aa: CASSPATGISYEQYF; CDR3nt: TGTGCCAGTAGTCCGGCCACAGGGATCTCCTACGAGCAGTACTTC
v_gene: TRBV30; j_gene: TRBJ1-2; d_gene: NA; abundance: NA; CDR3aa: CAWAPGGYGYTF; CDR3nt: TGTGCCTGGGCCCCAGGAGGCTATGGCTACACCTTC